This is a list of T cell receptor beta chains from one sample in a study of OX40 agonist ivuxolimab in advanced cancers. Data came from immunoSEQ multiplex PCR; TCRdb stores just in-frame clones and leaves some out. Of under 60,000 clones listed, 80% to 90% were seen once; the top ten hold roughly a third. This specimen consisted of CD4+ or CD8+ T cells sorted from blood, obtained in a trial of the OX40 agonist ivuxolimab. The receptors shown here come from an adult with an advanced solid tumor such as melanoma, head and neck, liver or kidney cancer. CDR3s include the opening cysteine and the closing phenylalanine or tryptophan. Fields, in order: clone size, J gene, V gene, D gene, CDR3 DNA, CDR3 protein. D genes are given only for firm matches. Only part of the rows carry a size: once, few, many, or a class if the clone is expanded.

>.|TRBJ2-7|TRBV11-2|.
TGTGCCAGCAGCCTGACGGACAGTGGCTCCTACGAGCAGTACTTC
CASSLTDSGSYEQYF
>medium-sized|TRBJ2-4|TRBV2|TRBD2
TGTGCCAGCTTAGCGGGAGAACTCACCCCTGGCATTCAGTACTTC
CASLAGELTPGIQYF
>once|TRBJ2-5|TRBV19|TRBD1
TGTGCCAGTAGTACCGGACAGGGCACTTTGGAGACCCAGTACTTC
CASSTGQGTLETQYF
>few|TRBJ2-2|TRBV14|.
TGTGCCAGCAGCGCAGAACCGGGCCGTGACACCGGGGAGCTGTTTTTT
CASSAEPGRDTGELFF
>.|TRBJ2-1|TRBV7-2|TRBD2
TGTGCCAGCAGCTTGACTAGCGGCCCGTACAATGAGCAGTTCTTC
CASSLTSGPYNEQFF
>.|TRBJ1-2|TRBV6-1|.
TGTGCCAGCAGTCCCCAAGGGGGGGCTAATGGCTACACCTTC
CASSPQGGANGYTF
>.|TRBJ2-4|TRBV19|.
TGTGCCAGTACTCAAGGGGAAGGGTACGACATTCAGTACTTC
CASTQGEGYDIQYF
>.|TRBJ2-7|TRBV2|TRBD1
TGTGCCAGCAGTGCGACAGGGGACGTCTACGAGCAGTACTTC
CASSATGDVYEQYF
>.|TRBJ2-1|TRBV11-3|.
TGTGCCAGCAGCTTATTTGGGCCCAACAATGAGCAGTTCTTC
CASSLFGPNNEQFF
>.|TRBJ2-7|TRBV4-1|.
TGCGCCAGCAGCCAAGACGCGGGTAGCTCCTACGAGCAGTACTTC
CASSQDAGSSYEQYF
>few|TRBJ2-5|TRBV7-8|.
TGTGCCAGCAGCTTAACCCAACAAGAGACCCAGTACTTC
CASSLTQQETQYF
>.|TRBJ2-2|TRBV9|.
TGTGCCAGCAGGGGGGAGACAGATGGCACCGGGGAGCTGTTTTTT
CASRGETDGTGELFF
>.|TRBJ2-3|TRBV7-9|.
TGTGCCAGCAGCCAGCGTTCAGGGGCCGGAGCAGATACGCAGTATTTT
CASSQRSGAGADTQYF
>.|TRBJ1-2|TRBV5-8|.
TGTGCCAGCAGCTTCCCGACAGCTAACTATGGCTACACCTTC
CASSFPTANYGYTF